This paragraph reports one T cell receptor beta chain. Assay used: immunoSEQ multiplex PCR; TCRdb lists only in-frame clones, some missing. Here the sample spans roughly 420,000 clones, nearly 90% being singletons. The sample comes from a study of Ad26.COV2.S vaccination and SARS-CoV-2 variants. Study information: Ad26.COV2.S was injected intramuscularly once or twice, 56 days apart.

This sample's treatment: roughly 20 received Ad26.COV2.S at low or high dose, single or two shots; 5 received placebo; per-sample allocation not given. The study sampled participants on day 63 after the first vaccine or placebo injection. The starting material was peripheral blood, obtained in a trial of Ad26.COV2.S vaccine versus placebo. The sequence came from a person aged 18-60 years who received the Ad26.COV2.S COVID-19 vaccine or a placebo.

CDR3 nucleotide sequence: TGTGCCATCAGGAGAGACAGTAGTTCCTACAATGAGCAGTTCTTC. It specifies CAIRRDSSSYNEQFF. The chain couples TRBV10-3 to TRBJ2-1; D possibly corresponds to TRBD1 (5 bases). The length of the CDR3 is 15 residues. V lost 6 bases, J lost 1 base, and 13 bases lay in between. The germline V gene has CDR1 ENHRY and CDR2 SYGVKD.